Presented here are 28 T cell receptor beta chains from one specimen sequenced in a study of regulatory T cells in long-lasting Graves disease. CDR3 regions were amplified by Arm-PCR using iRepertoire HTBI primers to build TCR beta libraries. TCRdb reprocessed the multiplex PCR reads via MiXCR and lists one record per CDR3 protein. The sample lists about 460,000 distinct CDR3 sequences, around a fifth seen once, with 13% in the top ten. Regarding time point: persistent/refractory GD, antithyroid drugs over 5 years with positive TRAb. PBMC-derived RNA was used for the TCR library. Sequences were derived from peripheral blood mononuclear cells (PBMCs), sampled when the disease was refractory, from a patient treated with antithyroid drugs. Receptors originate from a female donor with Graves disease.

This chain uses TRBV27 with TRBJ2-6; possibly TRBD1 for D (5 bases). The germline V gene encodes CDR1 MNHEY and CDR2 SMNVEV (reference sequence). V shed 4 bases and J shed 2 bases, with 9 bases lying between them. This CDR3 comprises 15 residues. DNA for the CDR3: TGTGCCAGCAGTTCAGGGTTAACTGGGGCCAACGTCCTGACTTTC. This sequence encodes CASSSGLTGANVLTF.

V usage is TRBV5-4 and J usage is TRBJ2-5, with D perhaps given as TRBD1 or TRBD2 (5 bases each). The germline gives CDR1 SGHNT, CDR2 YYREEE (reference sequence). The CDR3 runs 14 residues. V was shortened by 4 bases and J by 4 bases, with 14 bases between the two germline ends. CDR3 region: CASSPLTGGETQYF. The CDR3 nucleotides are TGTGCCAGCAGCCCCTTAACAGGAGGAGAGACCCAGTACTTC.

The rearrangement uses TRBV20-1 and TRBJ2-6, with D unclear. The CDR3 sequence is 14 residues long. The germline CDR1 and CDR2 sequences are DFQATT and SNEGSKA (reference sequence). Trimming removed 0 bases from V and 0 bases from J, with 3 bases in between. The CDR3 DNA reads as TGCAGTGCTAGAGATTTCTCTGGGGCCAACGTCCTGACTTTC. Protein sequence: CSARDFSGANVLTF.

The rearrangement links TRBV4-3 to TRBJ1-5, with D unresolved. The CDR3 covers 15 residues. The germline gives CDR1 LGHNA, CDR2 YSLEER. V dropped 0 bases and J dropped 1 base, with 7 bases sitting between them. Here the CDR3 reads CASSQDMGSNQPQHF. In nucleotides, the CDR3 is TGCGCCAGCAGCCAAGACATGGGAAGCAATCAGCCCCAGCATTTT.

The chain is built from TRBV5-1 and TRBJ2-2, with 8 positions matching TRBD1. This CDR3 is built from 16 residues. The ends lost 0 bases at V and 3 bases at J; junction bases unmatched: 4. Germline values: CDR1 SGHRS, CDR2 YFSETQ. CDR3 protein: CASSLVVTGDTGELFF. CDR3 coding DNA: TGCGCCAGCAGCTTGGTTGTGACAGGGGACACCGGGGAGCTGTTTTTT.

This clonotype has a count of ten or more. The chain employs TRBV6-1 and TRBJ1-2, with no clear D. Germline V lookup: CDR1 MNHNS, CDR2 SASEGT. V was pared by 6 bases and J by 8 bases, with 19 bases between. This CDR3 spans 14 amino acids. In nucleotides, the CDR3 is TGTGCCAGCAGCCCCTCCGCAGGCCTTCGGGGCTACACCTTC. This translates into CASSPSAGLRGYTF.

This CDR3 reads CASSYWGGETQYF. In DNA, the CDR3 is TGTGCCAGCAGTTACTGGGGTGGAGAGACCCAGTACTTC. The chain joins TRBV6-5 to TRBJ2-5; no firm D call. This CDR3 spans 13 amino acids. V was clipped by 1 base and J by 4 bases, with 7 bases between them. The V gene's germline CDR1 is MNHEY and CDR2 SVGAGI.

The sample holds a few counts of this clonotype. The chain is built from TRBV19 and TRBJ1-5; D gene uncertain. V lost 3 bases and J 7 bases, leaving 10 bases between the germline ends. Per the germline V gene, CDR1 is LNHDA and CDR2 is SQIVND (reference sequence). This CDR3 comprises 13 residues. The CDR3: CASSIPGLQPQHF. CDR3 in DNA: TGTGCCAGTAGTATTCCGGGATTACAGCCCCAGCATTTT.

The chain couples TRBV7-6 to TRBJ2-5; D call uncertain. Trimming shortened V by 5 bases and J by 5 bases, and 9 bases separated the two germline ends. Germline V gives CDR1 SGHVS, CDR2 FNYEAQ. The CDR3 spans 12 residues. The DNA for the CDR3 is TGTGCCAGCAGCCCGATCCTGGAGACCCAGTACTTC. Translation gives CASSPILETQYF.

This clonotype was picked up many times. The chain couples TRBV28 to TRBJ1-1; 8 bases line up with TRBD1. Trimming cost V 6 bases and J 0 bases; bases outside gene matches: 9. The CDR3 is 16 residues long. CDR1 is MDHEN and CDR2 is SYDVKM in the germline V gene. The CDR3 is CASSRGQGTLNTEAFF. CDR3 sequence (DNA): TGTGCCAGCAGCCGAGGACAGGGAACTCTGAACACTGAAGCTTTCTTT. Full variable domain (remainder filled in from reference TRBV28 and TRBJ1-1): DVKVTQSSRYLVKRTGEKVFLECVQDMDHENMFWYRQDPGLGLRLIYFSYDVKMKEKGDIPEGYSVSREKKERFSLILESASTNQTSMYLCASSRGQGTLNTEAFFGQGTRLTVV.

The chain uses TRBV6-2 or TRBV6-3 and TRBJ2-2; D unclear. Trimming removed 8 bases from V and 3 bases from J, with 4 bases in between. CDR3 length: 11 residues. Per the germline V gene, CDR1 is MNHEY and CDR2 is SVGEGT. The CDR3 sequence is CASGHTGELFF. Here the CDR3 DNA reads TGTGCCAGCGGTCACACCGGGGAGCTGTTTTTT.

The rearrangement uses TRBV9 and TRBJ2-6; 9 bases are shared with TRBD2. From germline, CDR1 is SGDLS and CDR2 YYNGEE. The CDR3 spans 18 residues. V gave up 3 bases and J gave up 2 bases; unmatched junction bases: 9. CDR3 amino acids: CASSARSEREAGANVLTF. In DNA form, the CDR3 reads TGTGCCAGCAGCGCCCGGTCGGAGCGGGAGGCTGGGGCCAACGTCCTGACTTTC.

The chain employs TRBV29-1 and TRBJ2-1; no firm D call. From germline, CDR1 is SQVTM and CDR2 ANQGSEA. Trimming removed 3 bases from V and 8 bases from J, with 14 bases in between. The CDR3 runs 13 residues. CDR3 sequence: CSVDWAGVDEQFF. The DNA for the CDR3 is TGCAGCGTTGATTGGGCAGGAGTGGATGAGCAGTTCTTC.

CDR3 sequence (DNA): TGTGCCAGCAGCCCGGGAGGGTTGGAGAAACTGTTTTTT. It codes for CASSPGGLEKLFF. The rearrangement joins TRBV7-9 to TRBJ1-4; D not resolved. The CDR3 totals 13 residues. Germline-derived CDR1 and CDR2 are SEHNR and FQNEAQ (reference sequence). Trimming shortened V by 5 bases and J by 11 bases, and 15 bases separated the two germline ends.

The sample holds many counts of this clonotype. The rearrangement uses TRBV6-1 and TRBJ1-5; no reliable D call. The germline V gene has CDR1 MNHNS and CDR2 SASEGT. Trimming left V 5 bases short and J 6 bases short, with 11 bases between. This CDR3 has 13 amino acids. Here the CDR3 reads CASSRVVGQPQHF. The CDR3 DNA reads TGTGCCAGCAGTCGGGTGGTGGGTCAGCCCCAGCATTTT.

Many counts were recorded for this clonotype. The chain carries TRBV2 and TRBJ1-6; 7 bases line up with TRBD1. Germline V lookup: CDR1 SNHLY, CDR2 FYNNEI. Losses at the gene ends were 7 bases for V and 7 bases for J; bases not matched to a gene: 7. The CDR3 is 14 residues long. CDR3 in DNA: TGTGCCAGCACTAAACAGGGGAACAATTCACCCCTCCACTTT. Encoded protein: CASTKQGNNSPLHF.

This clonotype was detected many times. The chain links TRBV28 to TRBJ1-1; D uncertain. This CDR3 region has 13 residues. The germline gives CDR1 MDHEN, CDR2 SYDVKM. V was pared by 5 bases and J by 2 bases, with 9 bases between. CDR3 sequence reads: CASSKWINTEAFF. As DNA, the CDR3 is TGTGCCAGCAGTAAATGGATTAACACTGAAGCTTTCTTT. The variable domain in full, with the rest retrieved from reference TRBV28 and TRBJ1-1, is DVKVTQSSRYLVKRTGEKVFLECVQDMDHENMFWYRQDPGLGLRLIYFSYDVKMKEKGDIPEGYSVSREKKERFSLILESASTNQTSMYLCASSKWINTEAFFGQGTRLTVV.

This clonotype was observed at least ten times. The CDR3 coding sequence is TGTGCCAGCAGCCTAGGACAGGAACGTTTAGGGGCAGATACGCAGTATTTT. Its translation is CASSLGQERLGADTQYF. The chain employs TRBV11-2 and TRBJ2-3, with TRBD1 identical over 7 bases. Germline-derived CDR1 and CDR2 are SGHAT and FQNNGV. This CDR3 has 17 residues. V dropped 5 bases and J dropped 4; count of bases not matched to a gene: 15.

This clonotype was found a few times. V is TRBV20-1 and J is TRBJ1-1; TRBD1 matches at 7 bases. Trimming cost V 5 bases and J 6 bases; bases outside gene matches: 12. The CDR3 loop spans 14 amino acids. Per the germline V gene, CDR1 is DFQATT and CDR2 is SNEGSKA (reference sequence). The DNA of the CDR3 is TGCAGTGCTGGGACTGGACAGGCAAGCGCTGAAGCTTTCTTT. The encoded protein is CSAGTGQASAEAFF.

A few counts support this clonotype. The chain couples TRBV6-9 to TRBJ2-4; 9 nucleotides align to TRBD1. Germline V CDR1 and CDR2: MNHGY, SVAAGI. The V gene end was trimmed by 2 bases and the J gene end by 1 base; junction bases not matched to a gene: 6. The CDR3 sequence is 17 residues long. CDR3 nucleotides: TGTGCCAGCAGTTATACCTCCGGGACAGGGGCCAAAAACATTCAGTACTTC. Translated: CASSYTSGTGAKNIQYF.

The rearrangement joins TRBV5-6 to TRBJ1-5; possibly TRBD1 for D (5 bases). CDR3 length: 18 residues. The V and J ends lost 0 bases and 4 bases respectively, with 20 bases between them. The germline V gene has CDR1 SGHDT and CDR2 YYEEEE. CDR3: CASSLGPVRYGGNQPQHF. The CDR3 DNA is TGTGCCAGCAGCTTGGGGCCCGTTCGGTACGGGGGGAATCAGCCCCAGCATTTT.

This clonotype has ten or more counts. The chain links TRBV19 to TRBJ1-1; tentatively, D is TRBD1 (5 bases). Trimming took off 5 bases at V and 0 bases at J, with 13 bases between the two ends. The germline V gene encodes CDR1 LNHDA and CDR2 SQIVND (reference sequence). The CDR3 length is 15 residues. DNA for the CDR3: TGTGCCAGTAGTTCCGGGGCAGACATGAACACTGAAGCTTTCTTT. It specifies CASSSGADMNTEAFF.

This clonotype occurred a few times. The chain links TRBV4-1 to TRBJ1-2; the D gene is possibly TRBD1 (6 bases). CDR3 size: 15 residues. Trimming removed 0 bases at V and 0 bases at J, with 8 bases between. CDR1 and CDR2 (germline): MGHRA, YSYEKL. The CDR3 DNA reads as TGCGCCAGCAGCCAAGATCAGGGGACTAACTATGGCTACACCTTC. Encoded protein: CASSQDQGTNYGYTF.

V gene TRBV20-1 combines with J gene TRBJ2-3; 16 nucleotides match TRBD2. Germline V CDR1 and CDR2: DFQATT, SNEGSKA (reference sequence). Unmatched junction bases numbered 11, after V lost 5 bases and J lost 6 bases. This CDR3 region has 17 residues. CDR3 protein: CSAVKGLAGGPSDTQYF. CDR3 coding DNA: TGCAGTGCTGTAAAGGGACTAGCGGGGGGGCCGAGTGATACGCAGTATTTT.

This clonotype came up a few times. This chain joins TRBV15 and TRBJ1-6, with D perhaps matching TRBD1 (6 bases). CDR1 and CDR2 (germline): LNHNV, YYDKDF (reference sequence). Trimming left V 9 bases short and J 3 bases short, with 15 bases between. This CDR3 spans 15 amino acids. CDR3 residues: CATGAGGLYNSPLHF. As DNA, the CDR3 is TGTGCCACGGGGGCCGGGGGGCTCTATAATTCACCCCTCCACTTT.

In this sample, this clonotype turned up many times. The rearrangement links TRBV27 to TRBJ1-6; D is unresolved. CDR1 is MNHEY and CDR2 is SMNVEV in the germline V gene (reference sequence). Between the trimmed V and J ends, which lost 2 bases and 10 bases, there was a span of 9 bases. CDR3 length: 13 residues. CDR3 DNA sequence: TGTGCCAGCAGTTTAGAGGGTCGGTCACCCCTCCACTTT. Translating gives CASSLEGRSPLHF.

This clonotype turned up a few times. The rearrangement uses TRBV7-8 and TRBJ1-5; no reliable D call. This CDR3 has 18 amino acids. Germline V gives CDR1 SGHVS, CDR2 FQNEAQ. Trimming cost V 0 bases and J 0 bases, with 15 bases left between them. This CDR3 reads CASSLAGKEAYSNQPQHF. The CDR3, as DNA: TGTGCCAGCAGCTTAGCTGGCAAGGAGGCCTATAGCAATCAGCCCCAGCATTTT.

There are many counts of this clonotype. Written as DNA, the CDR3 is TGTGCCAGTAGTATAACCGGGACGGGCAATCAGCCCCAGCATTTT. Its protein product is CASSITGTGNQPQHF. The chain uses TRBV19 and TRBJ1-5; D perhaps matches TRBD1 (5 bases). Germline CDR1 reads LNHDA; CDR2 reads SQIVND (reference sequence). Trimming removed 2 bases at V and 2 bases at J, with 10 bases between. The CDR3 sequence is 15 residues long.